This TCR beta chain was sequenced for a study of blood T cell repertoires in COVID-19. Study details: Material from acute and convalescent COVID-19 was sourced from the United States, Italy and Spain. The analysed material was cDNA or gDNA that came from T cells, B-cell-depleted T cells, or PBMCs.

This CDR3 contains 17 residues. Germline CDR1 is SGHNT and CDR2 is YYREEE (reference sequence). V was cut by 2 bases and J by 6 bases, with 23 bases left in between. The authors' processing: From reference gene primer amplification, estimates of nucleated cell counts were derived. Assay used: immunoSEQ multiplex PCR; TCRdb lists only in-frame clones, some missing. That table gives V, J and clone size, and the DNA gave D and trimming. The data show some 140,000 clones, with 80% to 85% seen just once and more than 1.2% held by the top ten. The clonotype was recovered from a man between 60 and 75 years old with acute or convalescent COVID-19. The chain employs TRBV5-4 and TRBJ1-2; D is possibly TRBD1 (5 bases). Sequenced material: peripheral blood. CDR3 loop: CASSFRLGGESLNGYTF. CDR3 nucleotide sequence: TGTGCCAGCAGCTTCCGTCTGGGAGGGGAGTCTTTAAATGGCTACACCTTC.